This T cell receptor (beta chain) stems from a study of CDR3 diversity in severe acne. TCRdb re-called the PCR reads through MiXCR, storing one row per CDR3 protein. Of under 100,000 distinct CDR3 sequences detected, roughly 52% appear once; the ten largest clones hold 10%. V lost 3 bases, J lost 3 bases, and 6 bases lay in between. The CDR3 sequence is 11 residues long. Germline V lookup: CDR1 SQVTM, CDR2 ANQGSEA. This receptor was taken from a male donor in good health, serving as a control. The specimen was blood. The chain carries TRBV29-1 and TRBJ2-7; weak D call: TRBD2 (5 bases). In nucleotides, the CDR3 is TGCAGCGTTGACGGGGTCTACGAGCAGTACTTC. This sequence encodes CSVDGVYEQYF.